These 28 T cell receptor beta chains originate from one sample sequenced in a study of T cells in Graves' hyperthyroidism and ophthalmopathy. RNA transcripts served as the template for amplifying TCR beta CDR3 regions. With the HTBI primer set, the TCR CDR3 went through a first round of RT-PCR. From the multiplex PCR reads, TCRdb called clonotypes with MiXCR, one entry per CDR3 protein. The data show over 500,000 distinct CDR3 sequences, 15% to 20% seen once. The sequencing sample was made of blood. Receptors were obtained from a woman in her thirties with Graves' ophthalmopathy.

This clonotype turned up a few times. V and J are TRBV2 and TRBJ2-1; 10 bases fit TRBD2. Germline CDR1 SNHLY, CDR2 FYNNEI. This CDR3 comprises 21 residues. The V segment lost 7 bases and the J segment 8 bases; nucleotides outside the gene matches: 29. CDR3 nucleotide sequence: TGTGCCAGCATGGGGACTAGCGCAACTACAAGGGTACAATCGGATATATATGAGCAGTTCTTC. Its translation is CASMGTSATTRVQSDIYEQFF.

This clonotype was seen many times. V is TRBV6-1 and J is TRBJ2-5; 10 nucleotides align to TRBD2. Germline V gene lookup returns CDR1 MNHNS and CDR2 SASEGT. This CDR3 region has 16 residues. J gave up 7 bases and V 6 bases, and 14 bases lay outside the gene matches. DNA for the CDR3: TGTGCCAGCAGCGTACAAGCGGGAGGGCCGTCCGGGACCCAGTACTTC. Translation gives CASSVQAGGPSGTQYF.

This clonotype was seen a handful of times. CDR3 DNA: TGTGCCAGCAGGGGATCGCGGGCCAACGTCCTGACTTTC. Its translation: CASRGSRANVLTF. The V and J genes are TRBV6-2 or TRBV6-3 and TRBJ2-6; D not certain. The germline V gene encodes CDR1 MNHEY and CDR2 SVGEGT. V was pared by 6 bases and J by 5 bases, with 8 bases between. CDR3 length equals 13 residues.

The chain uses TRBV6-1 and TRBJ2-7; 7 bases match TRBD1. With 1 base clipped from V and 4 bases from J, the junction kept 7 bases outside the gene matches. This CDR3 spans 15 amino acids. CDR1 and CDR2 from the germline V gene are MNHNS and SASEGT. CDR3 nucleotide sequence: TGTGCCAGCAGTGAAGGAGGGGGCGTACTATACGAGCAGTACTTC. Protein product: CASSEGGGVLYEQYF.

This clonotype was found many times. This chain joins TRBV20-1 and TRBJ2-7; D possibly corresponds to TRBD2 (5 bases). The CDR3 runs to 15 residues. V lost 7 bases to trimming and J lost 0 bases, with 19 bases between them. Germline CDR1 and CDR2: DFQATT and SNEGSKA (reference sequence). The CDR3 sequence is CSGRVREFSSYEQYF. The CDR3 region has the DNA TGCAGTGGGCGGGTTAGGGAGTTTAGCTCCTACGAGCAGTACTTC.

Details on this clonotype: This clone may be a read error of a much larger clone one base away. Likely a read error: the CDR3 ends without its conserved phenylalanine or tryptophan. V usage is TRBV30 and J usage is TRBJ1-2; no firm D call. Trimming pared 2 bases from V and 2 bases from J, leaving 15 bases between. CDR1 is GTSNPN and CDR2 is SVGIG in the germline V gene (reference sequence). The CDR3 has 15 residues. The DNA for the CDR3 is TGTGCCTGGAGTCCGCCCGGCAGTCTGAACTATGGCTACACCCTC. It translates to CAWSPPGSLNYGYTL.

This clonotype was recorded a few times. This rearrangement joins TRBV19 to TRBJ1-3; D is possibly TRBD1 (5 bases). This CDR3 contains 15 residues. The V and J ends lost 1 base and 4 bases respectively, with 11 bases between them. Germline-derived CDR1 and CDR2 are LNHDA and SQIVND (reference sequence). The CDR3 is CASSIGTDKGNTIYF. Written as DNA, the CDR3 is TGTGCCAGTAGTATAGGCACGGACAAGGGAAACACCATATATTTT.

Turning to this clonotype: No DNA is shown, since the ends of the CDR3 on it are uncertain; the CDR3 is the one TCRdb lists. The chain combines TRBV5-8 with TRBJ2-6; the table's D call TRBD1 went unverified against the DNA. Germline lookup yields CDR1 SGHTS and CDR2 YDEGEE. The CDR3 spans 22 amino acids, including both terminal residues. CDR3 in amino acids: CASSRGTYNEQFFGPGANVLTF.

The chain has TRBV20-1 and TRBJ2-7, with TRBD1 identical over 11 bases. V lost 3 bases and J lost 3; bases outside the gene matches: 1. This CDR3 contains 13 residues. The germline CDR1 and CDR2 sequences are DFQATT and SNEGSKA (reference sequence). CDR3 DNA: TGCAGTGCTAGGGGGACAGGGGGCTACGAGCAGTACTTC. This encodes CSARGTGGYEQYF.

The CDR3, as DNA: TGCGCCAGCAGCCAAATAGGGGGAAACACTGAAGCTTTCTTT. Its protein is CASSQIGGNTEAFF. V usage is TRBV4-3 and J usage is TRBJ1-1; possibly TRBD1 for D (6 bases). Germline lookup yields CDR1 LGHNA and CDR2 YSLEER. Trimming shortened V by 2 bases and J by 2 bases, and 9 bases separated the two germline ends. CDR3 size: 14 residues.

A few counts support this clonotype. The chain couples TRBV28 to TRBJ2-1; 15 nucleotides line up with TRBD2. After removal of 6 bases from V and 9 bases from J, the junction contained 6 bases not matched to a gene. This CDR3 region has 15 residues. Per germline, CDR1 MDHEN and CDR2 SYDVKM. The CDR3 loop is CASSRRTSGGGEQFF. The CDR3 DNA sequence: TGTGCCAGCAGCCGTAGGACTAGCGGGGGGGGTGAGCAGTTCTTC. Full variable domain (missing parts from reference TRBV28 and TRBJ2-1): DVKVTQSSRYLVKRTGEKVFLECVQDMDHENMFWYRQDPGLGLRLIYFSYDVKMKEKGDIPEGYSVSREKKERFSLILESASTNQTSMYLCASSRRTSGGGEQFFGPGTRLTVL.

This clonotype was seen ten or more times. CDR3 coding DNA: TGCAGTGCTATCCTCCGGGATCCAGTGGGCTCCTACAATGAGCAGTTCTTC. It specifies CSAILRDPVGSYNEQFF. The chain has TRBV20-1 and TRBJ2-1; tentative D call: TRBD2 (5 bases). This CDR3 has 17 amino acids. From germline, CDR1 is DFQATT and CDR2 SNEGSKA (reference sequence). V lost 4 bases and J lost 0, with 19 bases in between.

The chain uses TRBV6-2 or TRBV6-3 and TRBJ1-1; possible D gene TRBD1, 5 bases. Germline lookup yields CDR1 MNHEY and CDR2 SVGEGT. V was cut by 6 bases and J by 2 bases, with 13 bases left in between. CDR3 length equals 14 residues. DNA for the CDR3: TGTGCCAGCAGCTATCCGGGACTCAACACTGAAGCTTTCTTT. Amino acids: CASSYPGLNTEAFF.

This clonotype was detected many times. This sequence joins TRBV3-1 and TRBJ2-1, with TRBD2 matching 9 bases. Germline assignment: CDR1 LGHDT and CDR2 YNNKEL (reference sequence). V shed 2 bases, J shed 7 bases, and the junction held 12 bases outside the gene matches. The CDR3 runs to 17 residues. Written as DNA, the CDR3 is TGTGCCAGCAGCCAACATCCGGGACTAGCTTATTCGAATGAGCAGTTCTTC. Residues: CASSQHPGLAYSNEQFF.

This sequence joins TRBV11-2 and TRBJ2-1; no definite D call. The CDR3 is 15 residues long. Germline V gene sequence: CDR1 SGHAT, CDR2 FQNNGV. The V end was cut by 2 bases, the J end by 7 bases, with 15 bases between. Here the CDR3 reads CASSLLIGPANEQFF. CDR3 nucleotide sequence: TGTGCCAGCAGCTTATTGATAGGGCCCGCAAATGAGCAGTTCTTC. The entire variable domain, with the rest obtained from reference TRBV11-2 and TRBJ2-1, is as follows: EAGVAQSPRYKIIEKRQSVAFWCNPISGHATLYWYQQILGQGPKLLIQFQNNGVVDDSQLPKDRFSAERLKGVDSTLKIQPAKLEDSAVYLCASSLLIGPANEQFFGPGTRLTVL.

This clonotype was recorded many times. The rearrangement uses TRBV15 and TRBJ2-3; TRBD2 agrees at 11 bases. The trim removed 1 base at V and 4 bases at J, leaving 7 bases unmatched. The CDR3 contains 17 residues. Germline CDR1 reads LNHNV; CDR2 reads YYDKDF (reference sequence). The CDR3 region is CATSRGLAGRESDTQYF. CDR3 in DNA: TGTGCCACCAGCAGAGGACTAGCGGGAAGAGAATCAGATACGCAGTATTTT.

This clonotype was counted many times. The chain is built from TRBV28 and TRBJ2-1, with D tentatively TRBD2 (7 bases). This CDR3 has 16 amino acids. The germline V and J ends were trimmed by 3 bases and 8 bases, with 20 bases remaining between them. From germline, CDR1 is MDHEN and CDR2 SYDVKM. The CDR3 sequence: CASSFLGGGAMDEQFF. In DNA form, the CDR3 reads TGTGCCAGCAGTTTCCTAGGGGGGGGGGCCATGGATGAGCAGTTCTTC.

The table lists this clonotype with many counts. The V and J genes are TRBV7-8 and TRBJ2-7; tentative D call: TRBD1 (6 bases). The length of the CDR3 is 13 residues. CDR1 is SGHVS, CDR2 FQNEAQ, per germline. Trimming took 5 bases from V and 7 from J, leaving 15 bases between them. In DNA, the CDR3 is TGTGCCAGCAGCAACCACAGGGTGAGGGAGCAGTACTTC. Its translation is CASSNHRVREQYF. Full variable domain (remainder filled in from reference TRBV7-8 and TRBJ2-7): GAGVSQSPRYKVAKRGQDVALRCDPISGHVSLFWYQQALGQGPEFLTYFQNEAQLDKSGLPSDRFFAERPEGSVSTLKIQRTQQEDSAVYLCASSNHRVREQYFGPGTRLTVT.

The J gene is TRBJ2-5, the V gene TRBV5-1; D is unclear. Germline CDR1 reads SGHRS; CDR2 reads YFSETQ. The CDR3 runs 14 residues. Trimming removed 6 bases at V and 9 bases at J, with 21 bases between. The DNA for the CDR3 is TGCGCCAGCAAGTTTTTGGGTGCCCAAATGGCCCAGTACTTC. This encodes CASKFLGAQMAQYF.

The J gene is TRBJ1-2, the V gene TRBV9; TRBD1 aligns across 7 bases. The germline CDR1 and CDR2 sequences are SGDLS and YYNGEE. V dropped 6 bases and J dropped 7; count of bases not matched to a gene: 9. CDR3 length: 13 residues. CDR3 sequence reads: CASMSTGSRGYTF. In DNA form, the CDR3 reads TGTGCCAGCATGTCGACAGGGTCTCGTGGCTACACCTTC. The whole variable domain, filled in from reference TRBV9 and TRBJ1-2, reads DSGVTQTPKHLITATGQRVTLRCSPRSGDLSVYWYQQSLDQGLQFLIQYYNGEERAKGNILERFSAQQFPDLHSELNLSSLELGDSALYFCASMSTGSRGYTFGSGTRLTVV.

This clonotype was observed many times. This sequence joins TRBV20-1 and TRBJ2-3, with D uncertain. V lost 1 base and J 6 bases, leaving 14 bases between the germline ends. The germline V gene encodes CDR1 DFQATT and CDR2 SNEGSKA (reference sequence). The CDR3 covers 14 residues. The CDR3 sequence is CSARAKPSTDTQYF. The CDR3 DNA reads TGCAGTGCTAGAGCCAAGCCTTCCACGGATACGCAGTATTTT.

V usage is TRBV7-2 and J usage is TRBJ2-1, with a tentative D call TRBD2 (6 bases). Germline V lookup: CDR1 SGHTA, CDR2 FQGNSA. V lost 8 bases, J lost 6 bases, and 20 bases lay in between. This CDR3 is built from 15 residues. The CDR3 sequence is CASSVRGLTTNEQFF. The CDR3 nucleotides read TGTGCCAGCTCCGTTAGGGGACTGACAACCAATGAGCAGTTCTTC.

This clonotype was detected many times. The chain joins TRBV28 to TRBJ2-5; TRBD1 is a possible D gene (5 bases). Trimming stripped 7 bases from V and 4 bases from J, with 25 bases between. This CDR3 is 17 amino acids long. The germline CDR1 and CDR2 sequences are MDHEN and SYDVKM. CDR3 loop: CASNPSGALGGIETQYF. The CDR3 bases are TGTGCCAGCAACCCTAGTGGGGCGTTGGGCGGAATAGAGACCCAGTACTTC.

In its sample, this clonotype was seen many times. The chain recombines TRBV29-1 with TRBJ2-3; D is undetermined. Trimming stripped 1 base from V and 3 bases from J, with 8 bases between. The CDR3 has 13 amino acids. Per germline, CDR1 SQVTM and CDR2 ANQGSEA. The CDR3 here is CSVEGRLTDTQYF. Here the CDR3 DNA reads TGCAGCGTTGAAGGGCGGCTTACAGATACGCAGTATTTT.

The table lists this clonotype with a few counts. CDR3 region: CASSYTTEAPNYGYTF. The CDR3 DNA reads TGTGCCAGCAGCTACACGACAGAAGCGCCTAACTATGGCTACACCTTC. The rearrangement links TRBV6-2 or TRBV6-3 to TRBJ1-2; D possibly corresponds to TRBD1 (5 bases). The CDR3 runs 16 residues. The V gene lost 6 bases and the J gene lost 0 bases, with 17 bases spanning the gap. CDR1 and CDR2 from the germline V gene are MNHEY and SVGEGT.

In its sample, this clonotype was seen many times. The chain links TRBV30 to TRBJ1-3; maybe TRBD1 (5 bases). Trimming cost V 5 bases and J 2 bases, with 10 bases left between them. Germline lookup yields CDR1 GTSNPN and CDR2 SVGIG (reference sequence). The CDR3 consists of 13 residues. In DNA, the CDR3 is TGTGCCTGGGGGGGTTGGGCTGGAAACACCATATATTTT. Its translation: CAWGGWAGNTIYF.

The table lists this clonotype with many counts. The chain couples TRBV4-3 to TRBJ1-1, with 8 bases that match TRBD1. This CDR3 region has 15 residues. The germline CDR1 and CDR2 sequences are LGHNA and YSLEER. V lost 1 base and J lost 5; bases outside the gene matches: 6. The CDR3, as DNA: TGCGCCAGCAGCCAAGGGACAGGGAGAATAACTGAAGCTTTCTTT. Protein sequence: CASSQGTGRITEAFF.

This clonotype was found many times. The chain joins TRBV20-1 to TRBJ2-5, with no clear D. Deletions cut 2 bases from V and 10 bases from J, with 17 bases between. This CDR3 is built from 13 residues. The germline CDR1 and CDR2 sequences are DFQATT and SNEGSKA (reference sequence). The CDR3: CSARHLSDSDQYF. CDR3 nucleotides: TGCAGTGCTAGACATCTCAGCGACTCGGACCAGTACTTC.